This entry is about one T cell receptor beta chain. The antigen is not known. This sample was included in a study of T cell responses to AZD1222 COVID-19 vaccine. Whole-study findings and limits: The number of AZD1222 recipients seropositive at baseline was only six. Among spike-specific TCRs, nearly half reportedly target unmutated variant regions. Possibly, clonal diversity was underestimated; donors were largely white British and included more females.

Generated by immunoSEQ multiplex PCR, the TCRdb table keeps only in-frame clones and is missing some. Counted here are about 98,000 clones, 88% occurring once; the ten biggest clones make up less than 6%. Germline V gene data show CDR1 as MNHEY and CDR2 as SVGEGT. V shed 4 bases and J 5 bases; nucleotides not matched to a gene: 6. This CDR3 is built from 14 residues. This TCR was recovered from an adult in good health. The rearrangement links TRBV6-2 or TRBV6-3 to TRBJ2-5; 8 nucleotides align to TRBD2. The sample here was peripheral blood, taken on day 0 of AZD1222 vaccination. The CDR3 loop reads CASSSRGGPETQYF. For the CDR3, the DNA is TGTGCCAGCAGTTCCCGGGGGGGGCCCGAGACCCAGTACTTC.